This is a list of T cell receptor beta chains from one sample in a study of radiation and T cells in renal cell carcinoma. Assay: immunoSEQ multiplex PCR; the TCRdb copy retains only in-frame clones and omits some. In the table there are about 140,000 clones, roughly 90% of which are singletons. Sequencing was performed on blood, taken from a patient whose treatment included radiotherapy and nephrectomy. The receptor source for this set is a woman aged 50 to 60 with renal cell carcinoma. CDR3s leave out the opening cysteine and the closing phenylalanine or tryptophan.

V gene	J gene	CDR3 protein
TRBV11-2	TRBJ1-2	ASSFSGTLNYGYT
TRBV28	TRBJ1-4	ASSLSTTANEKLF
TRBV9	TRBJ1-3	ASSARTGPFSGNTIY
TRBV9	TRBJ2-7	ASSGGSYEQY
TRBV19	TRBJ2-7	ASEQGAGEQY
TRBV28	TRBJ2-5	ASSFQREEQETQY
TRBV2	TRBJ2-3	ASRQLAGSTDTQY
TRBV4-3	TRBJ2-7	ASSQVSQGAFYEQY
TRBV27	TRBJ1-5	ASSLSGYNQPQH
TRBV5-1	TRBJ1-4	ASSLASPTNEKLF
TRBV5-1	TRBJ2-5	ASSGGQGRVGTQY
TRBV28	TRBJ2-1	ASKSSGSGYNEQF
TRBV4-2	TRBJ2-3	ASSRTSGTDTQY
TRBV19	TRBJ2-7	ASSPAGTSPYEQY
TRBV9	TRBJ1-2	ASSVGERQGLSGYT
TRBV28	TRBJ2-7	ASSSRLGDYEQY
TRBV14	TRBJ2-3	ASSQDYGGSDTQY
TRBV10-3	TRBJ2-1	AISETPDTNNEQF
TRBV5-1	TRBJ2-7	ASSQPGQGGEQY
TRBV30	TRBJ2-4	AWSSVAGGLEY
TRBV5-4	TRBJ1-6	ASSLEPASDSPLH
TRBV5-1	TRBJ2-1	ASTADWNNEQF
TRBV29-1	TRBJ2-1	SVVVSSYNEQF
TRBV15	TRBJ2-5	ATSREPRFQETQY
TRBV9	TRBJ1-3	ASSPNSRPGLNTIY
TRBV4-2	TRBJ2-5	ASSLGAGTIVGETQY
TRBV30	TRBJ2-5	AWSVSGGSETQY
TRBV7-2	TRBJ2-5	ASSLASQETQY
TRBV4-3	TRBJ1-1	ASSQGGRGQGNTEAF
TRBV27	TRBJ1-1	ASSPGEKGGEAF
TRBV7-8	TRBJ2-1	ASSLDERGGYNEQF
TRBV28	TRBJ1-1	ASTTPSKTEAF
TRBV10-2	TRBJ1-3	ASSGVGRSSGNTIY
TRBV6-6	TRBJ1-5	ASSRAGAGQPQH
TRBV19	TRBJ1-4	ASRPRDLGEKLF
TRBV20-1	TRBJ2-7	SAKGSYEQY
TRBV5-1	TRBJ1-2	ASSLLGSANYGYT
TRBV6-1	TRBJ2-7	ASSFPTPTYEQY
TRBV18	TRBJ2-5	ASSPAGGGETQY
TRBV6-6	TRBJ1-2	ASSIDREDYGYT
TRBV9	TRBJ2-7	ASSVELHSYEQY
TRBV10-3	TRBJ1-1	AIRYEGFDTEAF
TRBV4-1	TRBJ1-4	ASSQDRQGNEKLF
TRBV4-3	TRBJ2-1	ASSQGVDYNEQF
TRBV30	TRBJ2-1	AWSPGLAGGYDEQF
TRBV7-8	TRBJ2-3	ASSSRLAGGRDTQY
TRBV9	TRBJ2-1	ASSPSGTRPNEQF
TRBV2	TRBJ1-5	ASSKGGMLQPQH
TRBV28	TRBJ2-7	ASSLFGAYEQY
TRBV14	TRBJ1-1	ASSQETYNTEAF
TRBV28	TRBJ1-1	ASSLDVDTEAF
TRBV9	TRBJ2-1	ASSVDGGRAYNEQF